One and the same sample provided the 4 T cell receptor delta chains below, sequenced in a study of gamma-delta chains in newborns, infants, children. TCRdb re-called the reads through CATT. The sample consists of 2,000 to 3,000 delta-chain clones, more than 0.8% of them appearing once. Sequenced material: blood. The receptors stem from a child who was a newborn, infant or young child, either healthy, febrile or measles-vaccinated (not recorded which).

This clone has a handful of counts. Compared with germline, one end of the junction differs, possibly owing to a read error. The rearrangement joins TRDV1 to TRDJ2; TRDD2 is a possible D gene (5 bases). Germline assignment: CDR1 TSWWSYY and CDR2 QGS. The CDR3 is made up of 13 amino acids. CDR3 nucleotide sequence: TGCGCCTTCTTTCCCTTACCGACAGCACAACTCTTCTTT. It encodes CAFFPLPTAQLFF.

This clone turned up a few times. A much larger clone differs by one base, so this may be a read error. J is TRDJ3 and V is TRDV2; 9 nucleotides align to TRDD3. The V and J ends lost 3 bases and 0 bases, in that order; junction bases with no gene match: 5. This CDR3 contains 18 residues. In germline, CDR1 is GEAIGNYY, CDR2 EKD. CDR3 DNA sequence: TGTGCCTGTGACGCCGTACTGGGGGACTCCTGGGACACCCGACAGATGTTTTTC. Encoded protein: CACDAVLGDSWDTRQMFF.

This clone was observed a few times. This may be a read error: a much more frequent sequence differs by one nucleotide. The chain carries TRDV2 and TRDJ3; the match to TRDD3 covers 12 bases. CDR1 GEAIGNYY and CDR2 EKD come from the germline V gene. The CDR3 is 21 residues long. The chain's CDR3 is CACDTVRTGGYKAWGTRQMFF. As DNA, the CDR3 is TGTGCCTGTGACACCGTACGTACTGGGGGATACAAAGCCTGGGGCACCCGACAGATGTTTTTC.

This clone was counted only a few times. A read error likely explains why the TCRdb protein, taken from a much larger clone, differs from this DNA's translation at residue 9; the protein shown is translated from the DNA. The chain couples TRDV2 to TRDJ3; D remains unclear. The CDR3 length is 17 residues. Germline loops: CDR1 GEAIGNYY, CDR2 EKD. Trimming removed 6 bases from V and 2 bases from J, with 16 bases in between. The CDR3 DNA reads TGTGCCTGTAGCGGGCTTTCCAGCACCTGGGACACCCGACAGATGTTTTTC. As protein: CACSGLSSTWDTRQMFF.